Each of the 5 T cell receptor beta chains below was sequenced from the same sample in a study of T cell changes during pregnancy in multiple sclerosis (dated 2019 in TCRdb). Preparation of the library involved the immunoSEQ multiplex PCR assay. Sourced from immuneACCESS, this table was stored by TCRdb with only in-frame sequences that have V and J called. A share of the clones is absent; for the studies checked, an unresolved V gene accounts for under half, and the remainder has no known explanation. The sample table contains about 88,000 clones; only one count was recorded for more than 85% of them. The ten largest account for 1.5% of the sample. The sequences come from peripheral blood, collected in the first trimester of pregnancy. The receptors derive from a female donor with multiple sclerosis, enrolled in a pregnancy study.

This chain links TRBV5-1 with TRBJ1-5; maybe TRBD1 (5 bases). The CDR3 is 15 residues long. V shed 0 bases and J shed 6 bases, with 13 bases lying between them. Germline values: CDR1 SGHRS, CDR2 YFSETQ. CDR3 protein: CASSLEQVGSQPQHF. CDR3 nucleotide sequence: TGCGCCAGCAGCTTGGAACAGGTAGGAAGTCAGCCCCAGCATTTT. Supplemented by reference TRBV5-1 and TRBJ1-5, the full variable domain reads KAGVTQTPRYLIKTRGQQVTLSCSPISGHRSVSWYQQTPGQGLQFLFEYFSETQRNKGNFPGRFSGRQFSNSRSEMNVSTLELGDSALYLCASSLEQVGSQPQHFGDGTRLSIL.

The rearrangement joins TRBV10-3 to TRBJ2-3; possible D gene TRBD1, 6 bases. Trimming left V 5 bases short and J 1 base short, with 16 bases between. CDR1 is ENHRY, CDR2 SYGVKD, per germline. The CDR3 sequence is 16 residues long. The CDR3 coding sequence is TGTGCCATCAGTAAACGGACAGTAACCCGCACAGATACGCAGTATTTT. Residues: CAISKRTVTRTDTQYF.

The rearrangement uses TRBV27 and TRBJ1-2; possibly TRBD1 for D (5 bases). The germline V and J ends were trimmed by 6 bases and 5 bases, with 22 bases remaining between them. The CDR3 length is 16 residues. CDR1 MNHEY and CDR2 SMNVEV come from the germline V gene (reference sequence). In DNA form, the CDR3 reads TGTGCCAGCAGCCCCTCCTGGTCCCATGGGGCGTATGGCTACACCTTC. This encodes CASSPSWSHGAYGYTF.

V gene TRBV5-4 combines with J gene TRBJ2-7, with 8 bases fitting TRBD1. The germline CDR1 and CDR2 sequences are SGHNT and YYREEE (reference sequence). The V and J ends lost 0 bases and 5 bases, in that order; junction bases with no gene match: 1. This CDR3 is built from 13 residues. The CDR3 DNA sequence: TGTGCCAGCAGCTTGGAGGACAGGGACGAGCAGTACTTC. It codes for CASSLEDRDEQYF.

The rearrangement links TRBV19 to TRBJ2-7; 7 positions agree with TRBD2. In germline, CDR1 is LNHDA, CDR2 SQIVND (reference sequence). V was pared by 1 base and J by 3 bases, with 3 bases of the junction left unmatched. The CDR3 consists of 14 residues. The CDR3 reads CASSIAGGLYEQYF. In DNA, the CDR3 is TGTGCCAGTAGTATAGCGGGAGGCCTCTACGAGCAGTACTTC.